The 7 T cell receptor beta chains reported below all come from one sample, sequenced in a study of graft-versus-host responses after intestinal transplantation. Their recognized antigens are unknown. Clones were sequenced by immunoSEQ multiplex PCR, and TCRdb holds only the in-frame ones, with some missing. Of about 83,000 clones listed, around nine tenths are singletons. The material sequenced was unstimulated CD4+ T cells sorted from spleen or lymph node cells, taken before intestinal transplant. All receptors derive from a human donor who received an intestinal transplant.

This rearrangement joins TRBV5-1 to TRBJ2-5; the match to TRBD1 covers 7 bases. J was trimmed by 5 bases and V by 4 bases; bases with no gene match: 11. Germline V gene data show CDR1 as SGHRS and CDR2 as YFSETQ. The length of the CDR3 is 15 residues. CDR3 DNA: TGCGCCAGCAGCGGTGGATCAGGGGGTGGCGAGACCCAGTACTTC. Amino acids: CASSGGSGGGETQYF.

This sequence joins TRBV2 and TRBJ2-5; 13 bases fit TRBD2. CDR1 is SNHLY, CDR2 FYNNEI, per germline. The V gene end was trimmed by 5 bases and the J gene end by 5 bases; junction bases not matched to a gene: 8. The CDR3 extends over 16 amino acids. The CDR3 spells CASSLLAGGLGETQYF. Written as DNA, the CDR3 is TGTGCCAGCAGTCTACTAGCGGGGGGGCTCGGGGAGACCCAGTACTTC.

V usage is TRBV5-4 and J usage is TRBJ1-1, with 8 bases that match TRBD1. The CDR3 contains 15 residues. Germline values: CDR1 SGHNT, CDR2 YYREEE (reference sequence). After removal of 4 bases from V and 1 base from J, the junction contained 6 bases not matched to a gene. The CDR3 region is CASSRGQGRNTEAFF. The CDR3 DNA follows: TGTGCCAGCAGCCGCGGACAGGGAAGGAACACTGAAGCTTTCTTT.

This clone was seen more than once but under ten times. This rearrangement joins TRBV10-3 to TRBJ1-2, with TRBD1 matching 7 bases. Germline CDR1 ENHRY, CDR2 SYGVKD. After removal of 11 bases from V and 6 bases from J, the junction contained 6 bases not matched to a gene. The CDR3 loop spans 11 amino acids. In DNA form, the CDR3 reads TGTGCCGTCGGGACAGCGAATGGCTACACCTTC. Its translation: CAVGTANGYTF.

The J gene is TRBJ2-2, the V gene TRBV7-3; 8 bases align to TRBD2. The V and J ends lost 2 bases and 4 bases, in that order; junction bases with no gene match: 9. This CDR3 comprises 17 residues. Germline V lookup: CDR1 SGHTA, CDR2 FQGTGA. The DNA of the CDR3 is TGTGCCAGCAGCTTAGCTCCTACTAGCGGCGGCACCGGGGAGCTGTTTTTT. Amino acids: CASSLAPTSGGTGELFF. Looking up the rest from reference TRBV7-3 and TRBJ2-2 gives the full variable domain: GAGVSQTPSNKVTEKGKYVELRCDPISGHTALYWYRQSLGQGPEFLIYFQGTGAADDSGLPNDRFFAVRPEGSVSTLKIQRTERGDSAVYLCASSLAPTSGGTGELFFGEGSRLTVL.

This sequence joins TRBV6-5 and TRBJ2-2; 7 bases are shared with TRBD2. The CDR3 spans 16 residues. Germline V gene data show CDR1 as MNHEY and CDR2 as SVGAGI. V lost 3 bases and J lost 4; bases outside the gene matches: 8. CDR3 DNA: TGTGCCAGCAGTTATCGAGAGACTAGCCCCACCGGGGAGCTGTTTTTT. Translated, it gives CASSYRETSPTGELFF.

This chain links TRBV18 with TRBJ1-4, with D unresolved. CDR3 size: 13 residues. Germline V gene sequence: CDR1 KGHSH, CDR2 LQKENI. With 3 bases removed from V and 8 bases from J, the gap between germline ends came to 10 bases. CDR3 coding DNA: TGTGCCAGCTCACCGCTAGCTAGGGAAAAACTGTTTTTT. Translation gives CASSPLAREKLFF.